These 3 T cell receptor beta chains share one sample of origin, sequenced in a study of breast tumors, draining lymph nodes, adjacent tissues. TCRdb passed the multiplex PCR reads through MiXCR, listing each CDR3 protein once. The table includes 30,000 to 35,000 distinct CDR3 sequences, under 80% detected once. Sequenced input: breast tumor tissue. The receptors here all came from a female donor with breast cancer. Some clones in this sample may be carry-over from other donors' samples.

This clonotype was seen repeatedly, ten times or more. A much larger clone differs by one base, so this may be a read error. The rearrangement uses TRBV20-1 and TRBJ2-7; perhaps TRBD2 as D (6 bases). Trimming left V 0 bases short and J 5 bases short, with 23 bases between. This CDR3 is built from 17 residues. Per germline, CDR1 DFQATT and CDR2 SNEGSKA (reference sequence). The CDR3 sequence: CSARDRRRTTGGNEQYF. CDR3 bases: TGCAGTGCTAGAGATAGGAGAAGGACTACCGGGGGAAACGAGCAGTACTTC.

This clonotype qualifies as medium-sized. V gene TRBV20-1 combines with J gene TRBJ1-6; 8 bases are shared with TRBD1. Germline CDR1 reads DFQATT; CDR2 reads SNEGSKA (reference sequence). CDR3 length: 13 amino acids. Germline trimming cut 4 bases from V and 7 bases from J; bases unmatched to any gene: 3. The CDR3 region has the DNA TGCAGTGCTACACAGGGGGGCAATTCACCCCTCCACTTT. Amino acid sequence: CSATQGGNSPLHF.

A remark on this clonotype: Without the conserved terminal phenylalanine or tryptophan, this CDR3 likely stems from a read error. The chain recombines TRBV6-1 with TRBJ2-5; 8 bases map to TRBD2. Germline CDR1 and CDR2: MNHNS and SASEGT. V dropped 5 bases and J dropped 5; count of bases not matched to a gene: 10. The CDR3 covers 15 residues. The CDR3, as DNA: TGTGCCAGCAGTCCCGGGGGGGGGCAGAGGGAGACCCAGTACCTC. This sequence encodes CASSPGGGQRETQYL.